The 20 T cell receptor beta chains in this list originate from one sample, sequenced in a study of shared clonotypes between healthy human individuals. Repertoires were generated with immunoSEQ multiplex PCR, while TCRdb's copy carries only in-frame clones and drops some. The table has about 820,000 clones, 92% seen once. Naive CD8 cells comprised CD45RO-negative, CCR7-positively selected cells, excluding terminally differentiated effector memory CD45RA+ cells. Sequencing input: naive CD8+ T cells sorted from blood. The receptors derive from a man under 40 in good health.

The table lists this clone with a count of one. It is likely a read error: a sequence one base away is far more abundant. Other DNA sequences of this sample code for an identical CDR3. The rearrangement links TRBV27 to TRBJ2-7; TRBD2 aligns across 7 bases. This CDR3 spans 15 amino acids. Per the germline V gene, CDR1 is MNHEY and CDR2 is SMNVEV (reference sequence). Trimming removed 7 bases from V and 7 bases from J; junction bases left unmatched: 16. The CDR3 coding sequence is TGTGCCAGCACCCTGGACGGTGTGGGAGGGTATGAGCAGTACTTC. Translation gives CASTLDGVGGYEQYF.

The chain employs TRBV28 and TRBJ1-1; D remains ambiguous. V shed 1 base and J shed 1 base, with 16 bases lying between them. The CDR3 has 17 residues. Germline loops: CDR1 MDHEN, CDR2 SYDVKM. The CDR3 protein is CASSLFARSGKNTEAFF. The CDR3 coding sequence is TGTGCCAGCAGTTTATTTGCCCGCTCGGGGAAGAACACTGAAGCTTTCTTT.

The rearrangement uses TRBV7-6 and TRBJ2-7; weak D call: TRBD2 (6 bases). This CDR3 is built from 14 residues. Germline CDR1 SGHVS, CDR2 FNYEAQ. The V end was cut by 5 bases, the J end by 2 bases, with 13 bases between. The CDR3 DNA sequence: TGTGCCAGCAGCACTAGCCCCGAGACCTACGAGCAGTACTTC. This sequence encodes CASSTSPETYEQYF.

This sequence joins TRBV18 and TRBJ2-2, with D maybe TRBD1 (7 bases). The CDR3 extends over 18 amino acids. Germline-derived CDR1 and CDR2 are KGHSH and LQKENI. V lost 0 bases to trimming and J lost 2 bases, with 16 bases between them. The CDR3 DNA reads as TGTGCCAGCTCACCACCGGCGGGGACAGCAGTTAACACCGGGGAGCTGTTTTTT. Translated: CASSPPAGTAVNTGELFF.

The chain carries TRBV7-9 and TRBJ1-4; D unclear. V was pared by 1 base and J by 8 bases, with 5 bases between. The CDR3 loop spans 12 amino acids. Germline values: CDR1 SEHNR, CDR2 FQNEAQ (reference sequence). CDR3 loop: CASSLEEEKLFF. CDR3 sequence (DNA): TGTGCCAGCAGCTTAGAAGAAGAAAAACTGTTTTTT.

To note about this clone: The sample carries other DNA sequences with the same CDR3. The chain links TRBV2 to TRBJ2-7, with D unresolved. V lost 6 bases and J 0 bases, leaving 6 bases between the germline ends. This CDR3 comprises 12 residues. Germline CDR1 is SNHLY and CDR2 is FYNNEI. The CDR3 DNA follows: TGTGCCAGCAGCGGTGGCTCCTACGAGCAGTACTTC. This encodes CASSGGSYEQYF.

The V gene is TRBV6-1, the J gene TRBJ2-7; 12 bases are shared with TRBD2. The CDR3 totals 15 residues. V dropped 6 bases and J dropped 2; count of bases not matched to a gene: 5. Germline-derived CDR1 and CDR2 are MNHNS and SASEGT. CDR3 amino acids: CASRPRTSGTYEQYF. The DNA of the CDR3 is TGTGCCAGCAGACCGCGGACTAGCGGGACCTACGAGCAGTACTTC.

The chain couples TRBV30 to TRBJ2-5; either TRBD1 or TRBD2 may fit D (5 bases each). The CDR3 sequence is 15 residues long. Looked up from germline, CDR1 is GTSNPN and CDR2 is SVGIG (reference sequence). V shed 3 bases and J shed 4 bases, with 18 bases lying between them. The DNA for the CDR3 is TGTGCCTGGAGGAGGGACCCCCCGACACGAGAGACCCAGTACTTC. Translation: CAWRRDPPTRETQYF. The full variable domain, its missing parts supplied by reference TRBV30 and TRBJ2-5, is SQTIHQWPATLVQPVGSPLSLECTVEGTSNPNLYWYRQAAGRGLQLLFYSVGIGQISSEVPQNLSASRPQDRQFILSSKKLLLSDSGFYLCAWRRDPPTRETQYFGPGTRLLVL.

Regarding this clone: The sample contains more than one DNA sequence encoding this CDR3. The chain recombines TRBV10-3 with TRBJ1-1; D is possibly TRBD1 (5 bases). Trimming cost V 2 bases and J 2 bases, with 6 bases left between them. Per the germline V gene, CDR1 is ENHRY and CDR2 is SYGVKD. The CDR3 is 13 amino acids. This chain's CDR3 is CAISEDRNTEAFF. The CDR3 coding sequence is TGTGCCATCAGTGAGGACAGAAACACTGAAGCTTTCTTT.

This chain connects TRBV9 to TRBJ2-3; D ambiguous. Trimming cost V 5 bases and J 5 bases, with 9 bases left between them. Germline loops: CDR1 SGDLS, CDR2 YYNGEE. This CDR3 spans 12 amino acids. The CDR3 here is CASSPSLDTQYF. The CDR3 coding sequence is TGTGCCAGCAGTCCCTCGTTAGATACGCAGTATTTT.

This clone occurred a few times. The chain is built from TRBV4-1 and TRBJ2-2, with 9 bases fitting TRBD1. V gave up 3 bases and J gave up 7 bases; unmatched junction bases: 6. Germline CDR1 and CDR2: MGHRA and YSYEKL. The CDR3 covers 15 residues. The CDR3 nucleotides read TGCGCCAGCAGCCAGCTCGACAGGGGGGTCGGGGAGCTGTTTTTT. Its protein is CASSQLDRGVGELFF.

The chain combines TRBV15 with TRBJ2-1; possible D gene TRBD2, 5 bases. This CDR3 region has 15 residues. Germline CDR1 and CDR2: LNHNV and YYDKDF (reference sequence). V lost 0 bases and J 4 bases, leaving 10 bases between the germline ends. The CDR3 bases are TGTGCCACCAGCAGAGACCGTCGAGGGTACAATGAGCAGTTCTTC. Its protein product is CATSRDRRGYNEQFF. Combining the CDR3 with reference TRBV15 and TRBJ2-1 gives the whole variable domain DAMVIQNPRYQVTQFGKPVTLSCSQTLNHNVMYWYQQKSSQAPKLLFHYYDKDFNNEADTPDNFQSRRPNTSFCFLDIRSPGLGDTAMYLCATSRDRRGYNEQFFGPGTRLTVL.

This chain links TRBV15 with TRBJ1-1; D is undetermined. The V and J ends lost 5 bases and 0 bases respectively, with 7 bases between them. The CDR3 spans 13 residues. Germline CDR1 reads LNHNV; CDR2 reads YYDKDF (reference sequence). CDR3 region: CATSRGMNTEAFF. The CDR3 DNA sequence: TGTGCCACCAGCCGCGGAATGAACACTGAAGCTTTCTTT.

This chain joins TRBV4-1 and TRBJ2-5; 8 positions match TRBD2. V lost 1 base to trimming and J lost 5 bases; unmatched junction nucleotides: 6. The CDR3 runs 15 residues. Germline CDR1 is MGHRA and CDR2 is YSYEKL. The CDR3 DNA is TGCGCCAGCAGCCAAGGGACTAGCTTAAGGGAGACCCAGTACTTC. Amino acids: CASSQGTSLRETQYF.

There are a few counts of this clone. The same CDR3 arises from other DNA sequences in this sample as well. J is TRBJ2-7 and V is TRBV2; TRBD2 aligns across 7 bases. Germline lookup yields CDR1 SNHLY and CDR2 FYNNEI. J was trimmed by 7 bases and V by 6 bases; bases with no gene match: 0. The CDR3 runs to 10 residues. The CDR3 DNA reads TGTGCCAGCAGGGGAGGGGAGCAGTACTTC. Amino acids: CASRGGEQYF.

The CDR3 loop reads CASSKAGQGGGLYEQYF. The CDR3 DNA follows: TGTGCCAGCAGCAAAGCGGGGCAGGGAGGGGGTCTCTACGAGCAGTACTTC. This chain links TRBV5-6 with TRBJ2-7, with a tentative D call TRBD2 (7 bases). Germline-derived CDR1 and CDR2 are SGHDT and YYEEEE. V lost 4 bases and J lost 3, with 23 bases in between. This CDR3 has 17 residues.

The chain carries TRBV28 and TRBJ2-3, with 10 bases fitting TRBD2. Germline-derived CDR1 and CDR2 are MDHEN and SYDVKM. V trimming: 3 bases; J trimming: 5 bases; junction bases outside the gene matches: 11. CDR3 length equals 17 residues. The CDR3 DNA sequence: TGTGCCAGCAGTTTCGGATTGCTAGCGGGAGTGTTAGATACGCAGTATTTT. Residues: CASSFGLLAGVLDTQYF.

V is TRBV29-1 and J is TRBJ1-1; D is ambiguous. Trimming took 6 bases from V and 4 from J, leaving 27 bases between them. Germline V gene lookup returns CDR1 SQVTM and CDR2 ANQGSEA. The CDR3 loop spans 17 amino acids. CDR3 loop: CSVFLEFGANALTEAFF. In DNA form, the CDR3 reads TGCAGCGTGTTTTTAGAGTTCGGTGCGAACGCGCTCACTGAAGCTTTCTTT.

The chain combines TRBV7-3 with TRBJ2-1, with 12 positions matching TRBD2. Germline assignment: CDR1 SGHTA and CDR2 FQGTGA. V gave up 4 bases and J gave up 7 bases; unmatched junction bases: 5. There are 15 residues in the CDR3. This chain's CDR3 is CASSSEGTSGNEQFF. CDR3 sequence (DNA): TGTGCCAGCAGCTCAGAAGGGACTAGCGGGAATGAGCAGTTCTTC. Looking up the rest from reference TRBV7-3 and TRBJ2-1 gives the full variable domain: GAGVSQTPSNKVTEKGKYVELRCDPISGHTALYWYRQSLGQGPEFLIYFQGTGAADDSGLPNDRFFAVRPEGSVSTLKIQRTERGDSAVYLCASSSEGTSGNEQFFGPGTRLTVL.

V and J are TRBV19 and TRBJ2-1; D uncertain. Germline CDR1 LNHDA, CDR2 SQIVND (reference sequence). V was pared by 5 bases and J by 6 bases, with 11 bases between. This CDR3 has 13 residues. The CDR3 nucleotides are TGTGCCAGTAGTTACGGCCGAGGCAATGAGCAGTTCTTC. It is translated as CASSYGRGNEQFF.